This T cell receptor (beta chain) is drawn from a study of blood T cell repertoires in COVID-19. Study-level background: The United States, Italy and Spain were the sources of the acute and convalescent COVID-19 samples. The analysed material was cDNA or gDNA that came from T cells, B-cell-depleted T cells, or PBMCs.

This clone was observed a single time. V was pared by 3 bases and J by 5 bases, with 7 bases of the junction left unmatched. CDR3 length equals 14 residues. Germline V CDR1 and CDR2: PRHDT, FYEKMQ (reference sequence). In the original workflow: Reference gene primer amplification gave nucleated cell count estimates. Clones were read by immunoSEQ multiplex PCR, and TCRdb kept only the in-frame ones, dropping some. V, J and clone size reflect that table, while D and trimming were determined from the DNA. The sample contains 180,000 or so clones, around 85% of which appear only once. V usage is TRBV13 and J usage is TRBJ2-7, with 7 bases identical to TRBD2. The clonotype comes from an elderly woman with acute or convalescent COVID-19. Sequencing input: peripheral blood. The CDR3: CASSFGGSTDEQYF. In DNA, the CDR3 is TGTGCCAGCAGCTTCGGCGGGAGTACCGACGAGCAGTACTTC. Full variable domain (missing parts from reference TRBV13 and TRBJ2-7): AAGVIQSPRHLIKEKRETATLKCYPIPRHDTVYWYQQGPGQDPQFLISFYEKMQSDKGSIPDRFSAQQFSDYHSELNMSSLELGDSALYFCASSFGGSTDEQYFGPGTRLTVT.